One sample yielded the 32 T cell receptor beta chains listed below, sequenced in a study of T cells after yellow fever vaccination. Via MiXCR, TCRdb re-called the 5' RACE reads, giving one row per CDR3 protein. The sample contains some 320,000 distinct CDR3 sequences, around 4.3% of which appear only once. The specimen comprised PBMCs, sampled 15 days after the yellow fever booster vaccination. The source is a man younger than 35 who received the YFV17D yellow fever vaccine.

This clonotype has at least ten counts. The chain joins TRBV6-6 to TRBJ1-5; 7 bases line up with TRBD1. V lost 6 bases, J lost 7 bases, and 6 bases stayed unmatched. Per germline, CDR1 MNHNY and CDR2 SVGAGI (reference sequence). The CDR3 covers 13 residues. CDR3 in DNA: TGTGCCAGCAGACCAACAGGGGTCCAGCCCCAGCATTTT. Protein sequence: CASRPTGVQPQHF.

The chain carries TRBV12-3 or TRBV12-4 and TRBJ1-2; D not resolved. The V and J ends lost 2 bases and 0 bases respectively, with 7 bases between them. The CDR3 extends over 14 amino acids. CDR3 sequence: CASSLSASNYGYTF. CDR3 nucleotides: TGTGCCAGCAGTTTAAGCGCTTCTAACTATGGCTACACCTTC.

This clonotype was seen ten or more times. The chain uses TRBV10-3 and TRBJ1-1, with unresolved D. The CDR3 totals 16 residues. Between the trimmed V and J ends, which lost 7 bases and 1 base, there was a span of 19 bases. Germline V gene lookup returns CDR1 ENHRY and CDR2 SYGVKD. The CDR3 nucleotides read TGTGCCATCAATGGTCGCCCAGGAGAGGGGAACACTGAAGCTTTCTTT. Residues: CAINGRPGEGNTEAFF.

V is TRBV28 and J is TRBJ2-3; 10 bases are shared with TRBD1. Germline lookup yields CDR1 MDHEN and CDR2 SYDVKM. This CDR3 contains 14 residues. Trimming cost V 6 bases and J 3 bases; bases outside gene matches: 3. CDR3 sequence: CASRRGQGTDTQYF. The CDR3 bases are TGTGCCAGCAGGAGGGGACAGGGGACAGATACGCAGTATTTT.

The chain joins TRBV20-1 to TRBJ1-5, with D hard to call. V was pared by 2 bases and J by 6 bases, with 8 bases between. This CDR3 is 12 amino acids long. Germline CDR1 is DFQATT and CDR2 is SNEGSKA (reference sequence). The CDR3 DNA follows: TGCAGTGCTAGACCTATTCGTCAGCCCCAGCATTTT. This sequence encodes CSARPIRQPQHF.

This chain connects TRBV5-6 to TRBJ2-7, with D unresolved. The V gene's germline CDR1 is SGHDT and CDR2 YYEEEE. V dropped 4 bases and J dropped 6 bases, with 14 bases sitting between them. The CDR3 runs to 13 residues. The CDR3 nucleotides read TGTGCCAGCAGCGTACACGGTTTGGGCGAGCAGTACTTC. Translation: CASSVHGLGEQYF. The full variable domain, rest sourced from reference TRBV5-6 and TRBJ2-7, is DAGVTQSPTHLIKTRGQQVTLRCSPKSGHDTVSWYQQALGQGPQFIFQYYEEEERQRGNFPDRFSGHQFPNYSSELNVNALLLGDSALYLCASSVHGLGEQYFGPGTRLTVT.

This sequence joins TRBV7-3 and TRBJ2-5, with D unclear. V was trimmed by 10 bases and J by 2 bases, leaving 11 bases between them. The CDR3 runs 12 residues. Germline V CDR1 and CDR2: SGHTA, FQGTGA. The CDR3 loop is CATSYRQETQYF. In nucleotides, the CDR3 is TGTGCCACCTCTTACAGACAAGAGACCCAGTACTTC.

This clonotype was detected ten times or more. Its ends do not fully match the called genes, so a read error is possible. This rearrangement joins TRBV5-6 to TRBJ2-1, with 8 bases aligning to TRBD2. The CDR3 runs to 11 residues. Germline V gene lookup returns CDR1 SGHDT and CDR2 YYEEEE. The CDR3 is CASSTRLALVF. Written as DNA, the CDR3 is TGTGCCAGCAGCACCCGACTAGCGTTGGTCTTC.

The chain recombines TRBV7-8 with TRBJ2-2, with D tentatively TRBD1 or TRBD2 (5 bases each). The V end lost 5 bases, the J end lost 6 bases, and 22 bases lay between the germline ends. There are 17 residues in the CDR3. Germline V gives CDR1 SGHVS, CDR2 FQNEAQ. CDR3 protein: CASSPRPRVRDAGELFF. The CDR3 bases are TGTGCCAGCAGCCCCCGCCCCAGGGTTCGGGACGCCGGGGAGCTGTTTTTT.

This clonotype was seen a handful of times. The J gene is TRBJ2-7, the V gene TRBV29-1; no clear D gene. Per the germline V gene, CDR1 is SQVTM and CDR2 is ANQGSEA. The V and J ends lost 0 bases and 2 bases respectively, with 20 bases between them. This CDR3 has 17 amino acids. The CDR3 nucleotides read TGCAGCGTTGAAGATCCGCATGGTAGACGCTCGCCCTACGAGCAGTACTTC. It is translated as CSVEDPHGRRSPYEQYF.

This clonotype was counted many times. Sequence at one end of the junction differs from germline and may be a read error. V is TRBV6-6 and J is TRBJ2-1; D is perhaps TRBD1 or TRBD2 (5 bases each). CDR1 is MNHNY and CDR2 is SVGAGI in the germline V gene (reference sequence). This CDR3 region has 16 residues. DNA for the CDR3: TGTGCCAGCAGTCCGCGACGGAGGACAATCTACCATGAGCAGTTCTTC. Translating gives CASSPRRRTIYHEQFF.

The V gene is TRBV6-5, the J gene TRBJ2-1, with a possible D match to TRBD2 (5 bases). This CDR3 is 18 amino acids long. The V and J ends lost 0 bases and 2 bases respectively, with 17 bases between them. The germline V gene encodes CDR1 MNHEY and CDR2 SVGAGI. As DNA, the CDR3 is TGTGCCAGCAGTTACTCGATAGGCGTAGCGTCTCCCTACAATGAGCAGTTCTTC. Translating gives CASSYSIGVASPYNEQFF.

This clonotype appeared a few times. V and J are TRBV4-1 and TRBJ1-1; weak D call: TRBD1 (5 bases). Trimming took off 1 base at V and 11 bases at J, with 14 bases between the two ends. The V gene's germline CDR1 is MGHRA and CDR2 YSYEKL. The CDR3 has 13 residues. Written as DNA, the CDR3 is TGCGCCAGCAGCCAAGGATTGGAGACAGTCGCTTTCTTT. Translation gives CASSQGLETVAFF.

This chain joins TRBV12-3 or TRBV12-4 and TRBJ1-6, with no clear D. The V end was cut by 6 bases, the J end by 0 bases, with 12 bases between. The CDR3 has 16 amino acids. CDR3 sequence (DNA): TGTGCCAGCAGCCCGCAGACACCCTCCTATAATTCACCCCTCCACTTT. Residues: CASSPQTPSYNSPLHF.

This clonotype was observed many times. The DNA of the CDR3 is TGTGCCAGCAGCTTAGTGGCAGGGGTAGAGCTGGACGAGCAGTACTTC. Amino acid sequence: CASSLVAGVELDEQYF. V and J are TRBV7-9 and TRBJ2-7; TRBD1 might be the D (6 bases). The CDR3 contains 16 residues. Deletions cut 1 base from V and 5 bases from J, with 18 bases between. The V gene's germline CDR1 is SEHNR and CDR2 FQNEAQ (reference sequence).

This chain connects TRBV19 to TRBJ1-6; D is uncertain. The CDR3 contains 19 residues. From germline, CDR1 is LNHDA and CDR2 SQIVND (reference sequence). The V end was cut by 6 bases, the J end by 7 bases, with 28 bases between. CDR3 sequence reads: CASRSRGLVQELRNSPLHF. In DNA form, the CDR3 reads TGTGCCAGTAGATCTAGAGGGCTCGTCCAGGAGTTGAGGAATTCACCCCTCCACTTT.

This clonotype was seen more than once but under ten times. The V call is TRBV5-1, the J call TRBJ2-5, with 8 bases lining up with TRBD2. Germline trimming cut 7 bases from V and 1 base from J; bases unmatched to any gene: 15. Per the germline V gene, CDR1 is SGHRS and CDR2 is YFSETQ. The CDR3 runs to 17 residues. The CDR3 reads CASGSKTGGPIQETQYF. In DNA form, the CDR3 reads TGCGCCAGCGGCTCAAAGACGGGGGGGCCGATCCAAGAGACCCAGTACTTC. The full variable domain, in which reference TRBV5-1 and TRBJ2-5 provide the parts outside the CDR3, is KAGVTQTPRYLIKTRGQQVTLSCSPISGHRSVSWYQQTPGQGLQFLFEYFSETQRNKGNFPGRFSGRQFSNSRSEMNVSTLELGDSALYLCASGSKTGGPIQETQYFGPGTRLLVL.

In its sample, this clonotype was seen a few times. The chain joins TRBV27 to TRBJ2-7; the D gene is possibly TRBD1 (5 bases). CDR3 length: 13 residues. Germline V gene data show CDR1 as MNHEY and CDR2 as SMNVEV (reference sequence). V was shortened by 5 bases and J by 4 bases, with 12 bases between the two germline ends. The CDR3 nucleotides read TGTGCCAGCAGTCTCAGGGCCTTTTACGAGCAGTACTTC. It is translated as CASSLRAFYEQYF.

This clonotype was seen ten or more times. This chain connects TRBV27 to TRBJ2-7; weak D call: TRBD1 (6 bases). In germline, CDR1 is MNHEY, CDR2 SMNVEV (reference sequence). This CDR3 is 16 amino acids long. Trimming cost V 5 bases and J 1 base, with 18 bases left between them. This chain's CDR3 is CASSLRDRIRSYEQYV. CDR3 DNA: TGTGCCAGCAGTCTCAGAGACAGGATACGATCCTACGAGCAGTACGTC.

This clonotype was seen a handful of times. The rearrangement uses TRBV12-3 or TRBV12-4 and TRBJ1-4; no clear D. V lost 5 bases to trimming and J lost 1 base, with 11 bases between them. CDR3 length equals 15 residues. The CDR3 reads CASSLNPGTNEKLFF. The CDR3 bases are TGTGCCAGCAGTCTGAACCCGGGAACTAATGAAAAACTGTTTTTT.

This clonotype was detected only a few times. This chain joins TRBV7-9 and TRBJ2-1; 7 bases line up with TRBD1. CDR1 SEHNR and CDR2 FQNEAQ come from the germline V gene (reference sequence). V gave up 5 bases and J gave up 5 bases; unmatched junction bases: 9. CDR3 length: 15 amino acids. The CDR3 DNA is TGTGCCAGCAGCCGCACAGGGGACCCTGACAATGAGCAGTTCTTC. Translation gives CASSRTGDPDNEQFF.

In this sample, this clonotype turned up many times. V usage is TRBV12-3 or TRBV12-4 and J usage is TRBJ2-3; D may be TRBD1 or TRBD2 (6 bases each). CDR3 length: 18 residues. Between the trimmed V and J ends, which lost 2 bases and 1 base, there was a span of 19 bases. The DNA for the CDR3 is TGTGCCAGCAGTTTATCACAGGGAGGAAGTTTTGGCACAGATACGCAGTATTTT. It specifies CASSLSQGGSFGTDTQYF.

The sample holds many counts of this clonotype. This rearrangement joins TRBV20-1 to TRBJ2-2, with D possibly matching TRBD1 (6 bases). The length of the CDR3 is 13 residues. V gave up 3 bases and J gave up 10 bases, with 15 bases separating them. The germline V gene has CDR1 DFQATT and CDR2 SNEGSKA (reference sequence). The CDR3 spells CSASQGQRAELFF. CDR3 nucleotide sequence: TGCAGTGCTAGTCAGGGGCAGCGCGCGGAGCTGTTTTTT.

The gene calls are TRBV5-5 and TRBJ2-2; D is perhaps TRBD1 or TRBD2 (6 bases each). The CDR3 has 15 amino acids. Trimming pared 1 base from V and 6 bases from J, leaving 13 bases between. Germline CDR1 reads SGHKS; CDR2 reads YYEKEE (reference sequence). Here the CDR3 reads CASSLIGGLSGELFF. Here the CDR3 DNA reads TGTGCCAGCAGCTTGATTGGGGGGCTGTCCGGGGAGCTGTTTTTT.

This clonotype was detected ten times or more. The chain joins TRBV12-3 or TRBV12-4 to TRBJ1-1; 8 nucleotides line up with TRBD1. The CDR3 sequence is 20 residues long. V trimming: 3 bases; J trimming: 5 bases; junction bases outside the gene matches: 23. The CDR3 reads CASSFTRTGLGAGIYTEAFF. CDR3 nucleotide sequence: TGTGCCAGCAGTTTTACCCGGACAGGGCTCGGGGCTGGGATATATACTGAAGCTTTCTTT.

This clonotype appeared many times. The V and J genes are TRBV3-1 and TRBJ2-5, with a weak D call TRBD2 (5 bases). Germline V gives CDR1 LGHDT, CDR2 YNNKEL (reference sequence). The length of the CDR3 is 15 residues. Trimming took off 4 bases at V and 5 bases at J, with 17 bases between the two ends. DNA for the CDR3: TGTGCCAGCAGCCTTACTCGGACGGGCGGGGAGACCCAGTACTTC. Translating gives CASSLTRTGGETQYF.

There are a few counts of this clonotype. The chain joins TRBV30 to TRBJ1-6; D not resolved. V was trimmed by 3 bases and J by 7 bases, leaving 10 bases between them. This CDR3 contains 13 residues. Germline V gene sequence: CDR1 GTSNPN, CDR2 SVGIG (reference sequence). CDR3 in amino acids: CAWSPRGNSPLHF. DNA for the CDR3: TGTGCCTGGAGCCCCCGCGGGAATTCACCCCTCCACTTT.

This clonotype was observed at least ten times. This chain joins TRBV6-5 and TRBJ1-1; 10 bases are a match to TRBD1. The CDR3 has 14 residues. The germline V gene has CDR1 MNHEY and CDR2 SVGAGI. V lost 9 bases and J lost 3; bases outside the gene matches: 7. The CDR3 DNA reads as TGTGCCAGTCGACAGGGGGCAAGGCACACTGAAGCTTTCTTT. Amino acids: CASRQGARHTEAFF.

This clonotype has a count of ten or more. The rearrangement links TRBV11-2 to TRBJ2-1, with D perhaps matching TRBD2 (7 bases). V lost 5 bases, J lost 8 bases, and 22 bases lay in between. The CDR3 runs to 16 residues. Looked up from germline, CDR1 is SGHAT and CDR2 is FQNNGV. The CDR3, as DNA: TGTGCCAGCAGCACCATGGGGGGGGCAGGGGAGGATGAGCAGTTCTTC. Residues: CASSTMGGAGEDEQFF. Full variable domain (remainder filled in from reference TRBV11-2 and TRBJ2-1): EAGVAQSPRYKIIEKRQSVAFWCNPISGHATLYWYQQILGQGPKLLIQFQNNGVVDDSQLPKDRFSAERLKGVDSTLKIQPAKLEDSAVYLCASSTMGGAGEDEQFFGPGTRLTVL.

This clonotype was recorded many times. The chain links TRBV4-3 to TRBJ2-7; tentative D call: TRBD2 (5 bases). V lost 0 bases to trimming and J lost 7 bases, with 13 bases between them. Germline CDR1 LGHNA, CDR2 YSLEER. The CDR3 is made up of 14 amino acids. CDR3: CASSQDLALGEQYF. The CDR3, as DNA: TGCGCCAGCAGCCAAGATCTAGCCCTCGGGGAGCAGTACTTC.

This clonotype has at least ten counts. The rearrangement uses TRBV5-1 and TRBJ2-3, with D perhaps being TRBD1 or TRBD2 (5 bases each). V gave up 2 bases and J gave up 1 base, with 11 bases separating them. The CDR3 spans 15 residues. CDR1 is SGHRS, CDR2 YFSETQ, per germline. The CDR3 loop is CASSFSGAGTDTQYF. The CDR3 coding sequence is TGCGCCAGCAGCTTTTCCGGGGCTGGCACAGATACGCAGTATTTT.

This chain links TRBV12-3 or TRBV12-4 with TRBJ1-6; no clear D gene. The CDR3 covers 12 residues. V gave up 1 base and J gave up 10 bases, with 5 bases separating them. CDR3 in amino acids: CASSLGPSPLHF. CDR3 DNA sequence: TGTGCCAGCAGTTTAGGTCCCTCACCCCTCCACTTT.